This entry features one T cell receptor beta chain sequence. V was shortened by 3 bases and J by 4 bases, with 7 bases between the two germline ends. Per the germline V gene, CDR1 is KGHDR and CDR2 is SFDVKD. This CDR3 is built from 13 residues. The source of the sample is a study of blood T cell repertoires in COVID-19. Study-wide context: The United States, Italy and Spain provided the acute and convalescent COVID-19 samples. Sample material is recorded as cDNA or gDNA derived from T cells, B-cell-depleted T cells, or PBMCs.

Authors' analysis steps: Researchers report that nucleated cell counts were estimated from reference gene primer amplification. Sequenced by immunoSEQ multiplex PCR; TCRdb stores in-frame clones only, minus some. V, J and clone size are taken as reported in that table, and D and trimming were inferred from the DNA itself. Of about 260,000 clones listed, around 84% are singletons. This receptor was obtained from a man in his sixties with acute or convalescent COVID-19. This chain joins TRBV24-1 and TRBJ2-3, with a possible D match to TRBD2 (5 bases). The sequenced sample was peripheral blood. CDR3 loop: CATSDRESDTQYF. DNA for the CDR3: TGTGCCACCAGTGATAGGGAGTCAGATACGCAGTATTTT.